A single sample gave rise to the 28 T cell receptor beta chains below, sequenced in a study of early T cells in non-severe SARS-CoV-2 infection. TCRdb ran MiXCR on the 5' RACE reads and lists one entry per CDR3 protein. The sample includes roughly 69,000 distinct CDR3 sequences, 8.8% of them seen just once. Sequencing used whole blood, obtained at baseline. The receptors here all came from an adult who was a healthcare worker with PCR-confirmed SARS-CoV-2 infection or an uninfected control (not recorded which).

This clonotype has ten or more counts. The J gene is TRBJ2-1, the V gene TRBV2; D uncertain. V lost 3 bases to trimming and J lost 10 bases, with 10 bases between them. The germline gives CDR1 SNHLY, CDR2 FYNNEI. The CDR3 spans 12 residues. CDR3: CASSDLPQEQFF. CDR3 DNA sequence: TGTGCCAGCAGTGACTTGCCTCAGGAGCAGTTCTTC.

This clonotype was picked up a small number of times. The rearrangement uses TRBV7-9 and TRBJ2-7, with D tentatively TRBD1 (5 bases). The CDR3 has 14 residues. The V gene's germline CDR1 is SEHNR and CDR2 FQNEAQ (reference sequence). V lost 3 bases and J lost 4, with 13 bases in between. The CDR3 spells CASSFATETYEQYF. In DNA, the CDR3 is TGTGCCAGCAGCTTTGCGACAGAGACTTACGAGCAGTACTTC.

This clonotype came up many times. This rearrangement joins TRBV20-1 to TRBJ2-3, with D perhaps assigned TRBD1 or TRBD2 (5 bases each). Germline CDR1 is DFQATT and CDR2 is SNEGSKA (reference sequence). This CDR3 is built from 17 residues. V lost 3 bases and J 5 bases, leaving 24 bases between the germline ends. CDR3 loop: CSARDPRLGFGGDTQYF. The CDR3 nucleotides read TGCAGTGCTAGGGATCCACGGCTCGGCTTTGGGGGAGATACGCAGTATTTT.

The chain recombines TRBV6-2 or TRBV6-3 with TRBJ2-2, with 15 bases lining up with TRBD2. The ends lost 6 bases at V and 3 bases at J; junction bases unmatched: 5. The CDR3 is 17 residues long. Germline CDR1 reads MNHEY; CDR2 reads SVGEGT. The CDR3 DNA sequence: TGTGCCAGCAGCCGGGGACTAGCGGGAGGAGACACCGGGGAGCTGTTTTTT. As protein: CASSRGLAGGDTGELFF.

The table lists this clonotype with many counts. This chain uses TRBV9 with TRBJ1-2; D is uncertain. The CDR3 has 18 amino acids. Trimming stripped 0 bases from V and 4 bases from J, with 22 bases between. The germline V gene encodes CDR1 SGDLS and CDR2 YYNGEE. In DNA form, the CDR3 reads TGTGCCAGCAGCGTAGCTTCCCAGTATAGTGACGTCGGCTATGGCTACACCTTC. This sequence encodes CASSVASQYSDVGYGYTF. The complete variable domain, with remaining parts taken from reference TRBV9 and TRBJ1-2, reads DSGVTQTPKHLITATGQRVTLRCSPRSGDLSVYWYQQSLDQGLQFLIQYYNGEERAKGNILERFSAQQFPDLHSELNLSSLELGDSALYFCASSVASQYSDVGYGYTFGSGTRLTVV.

This clonotype has at least ten counts. The chain joins TRBV18 to TRBJ2-2; 9 bases match TRBD2. The CDR3 contains 16 residues. The trim removed 3 bases at V and 7 bases at J, leaving 9 bases unmatched. Germline V gene data show CDR1 as KGHSH and CDR2 as LQKENI. The CDR3 sequence: CASSPLLAGDDGELFF. In nucleotides, the CDR3 is TGTGCCAGCTCACCCCTTTTAGCGGGAGACGACGGGGAGCTGTTTTTT.

The chain combines TRBV19 with TRBJ2-4; 10 bases map to TRBD2. The J segment lost 7 bases and the V segment lost 3 bases, leaving 6 bases of the junction unmatched. The V gene's germline CDR1 is LNHDA and CDR2 SQIVND (reference sequence). The CDR3 is 15 amino acids. The CDR3 DNA is TGTGCCAGTAGTATTATAGCGGGAGGAGAGAACATTCAGTACTTC. This sequence encodes CASSIIAGGENIQYF.

The V gene is TRBV11-2, the J gene TRBJ2-7, with 8 bases aligning to TRBD1. The CDR3 extends over 18 amino acids. With V trimmed by 4 bases and J by 2 bases, 16 bases remained unmatched. Per germline, CDR1 SGHAT and CDR2 FQNNGV. In DNA, the CDR3 is TGTGCCAGCAGCTCGATAAACCGGGACAGGAAAACTACCTACGAGCAGTACTTC. It yields the protein CASSSINRDRKTTYEQYF.

CDR3 sequence reads: CASSLRGLGEQYF. The CDR3 coding sequence is TGTGCCAGCAGCTTAAGGGGGCTGGGCGAGCAGTACTTC. V usage is TRBV7-2 and J usage is TRBJ2-7; TRBD1 matches at 7 bases. Per germline, CDR1 SGHTA and CDR2 FQGNSA. The CDR3 runs 13 residues. After removal of 2 bases from V and 6 bases from J, the junction contained 4 bases not matched to a gene.

This clonotype was seen repeatedly, ten times or more. The chain carries TRBV29-1 and TRBJ1-1; possibly TRBD1 for D (5 bases). Germline V lookup: CDR1 SQVTM, CDR2 ANQGSEA. Trimming stripped 5 bases from V and 1 base from J, with 11 bases between. There are 13 residues in the CDR3. CDR3 amino acids: CSVPKTANTEAFF. In DNA, the CDR3 is TGCAGCGTTCCAAAGACAGCGAACACTGAAGCTTTCTTT.

This clonotype came up many times. This sequence joins TRBV9 and TRBJ2-7; the match to TRBD1 covers 9 bases. The CDR3 extends over 14 amino acids. After removal of 7 bases from V and 5 bases from J, the junction contained 10 bases not matched to a gene. Per germline, CDR1 SGDLS and CDR2 YYNGEE. The CDR3 coding sequence is TGTGCCAGCGGCCGGGACAGGGATTTTAACGAGCAGTACTTC. Its protein is CASGRDRDFNEQYF.

This clonotype came up a few times. This rearrangement joins TRBV7-9 to TRBJ1-1; the match to TRBD1 covers 8 bases. The CDR3 has 14 amino acids. The V gene end was trimmed by 5 bases and the J gene end by 8 bases; junction bases not matched to a gene: 10. In germline, CDR1 is SEHNR, CDR2 FQNEAQ (reference sequence). This chain's CDR3 is CASSPTGGRFEAFF. In DNA, the CDR3 is TGTGCCAGCAGCCCCACAGGGGGACGATTCGAAGCTTTCTTT.

This clonotype was counted many times. The chain recombines TRBV20-1 with TRBJ2-7, with 9 nucleotides matching TRBD1. V lost 4 bases to trimming and J lost 3 bases; unmatched junction nucleotides: 25. CDR1 and CDR2 from the germline V gene are DFQATT and SNEGSKA (reference sequence). The CDR3 spans 20 residues. CDR3 amino acids: CSAIHPGGQGRKRGYYEQYF. The CDR3 region has the DNA TGCAGTGCTATTCACCCAGGGGGACAGGGACGAAAGCGGGGTTACTACGAGCAGTACTTC.

V gene TRBV13 combines with J gene TRBJ2-3, with D possibly TRBD2 on 5 matching bases. Germline loops: CDR1 PRHDT, CDR2 FYEKMQ (reference sequence). The ends were cut back, 5 bases at V and 4 bases at J, with 16 bases in the middle. This CDR3 has 15 residues. CDR3: CASSPGLPGADTQYF. In nucleotides, the CDR3 is TGTGCCAGCAGCCCAGGACTGCCCGGAGCAGATACGCAGTATTTT.

This clonotype appeared a few times. A read error may account for a junction end that differs from germline. The V and J genes are TRBV6-1 and TRBJ2-3; 9 bases agree with TRBD1. The CDR3 contains 14 residues. Per the germline V gene, CDR1 is MNHNS and CDR2 is SASEGT. DNA for the CDR3: TGCGCCACCCGACAGGGGGGCGGGAGAGATACGCAGTATTTT. Encoded protein: CATRQGGGRDTQYF.

This clonotype was found once. This rearrangement joins TRBV6-2 or TRBV6-3 to TRBJ2-7; the D gene is possibly TRBD1 (5 bases). The length of the CDR3 is 13 residues. The V gene lost 6 bases and the J gene lost 10 bases, with 19 bases spanning the gap. Germline CDR1 is MNHEY and CDR2 is SVGEGT. The DNA of the CDR3 is TGTGCCAGCAGCAAATCTCAGGGTGCCAACCAGTACTTC. It specifies CASSKSQGANQYF.

This clonotype was picked up many times. The chain links TRBV11-2 to TRBJ2-3; a possible D gene is TRBD2 (5 bases). Looked up from germline, CDR1 is SGHAT and CDR2 is FQNNGV. V was cut by 5 bases and J by 2 bases, with 8 bases left in between. This CDR3 is built from 13 residues. This CDR3 is CASSLGVTDTQYF. CDR3 nucleotide sequence: TGTGCCAGCAGCCTGGGAGTCACAGATACGCAGTATTTT.

This chain joins TRBV29-1 and TRBJ2-3; 10 bases align to TRBD2. Germline V CDR1 and CDR2: SQVTM, ANQGSEA. V shed 6 bases and J 1 base; nucleotides not matched to a gene: 7. The CDR3 is 15 amino acids. The CDR3, as DNA: TGCAGCGTATCCCGGAGCGGGAGGGGCACAGATACGCAGTATTTT. As protein: CSVSRSGRGTDTQYF.

This clonotype was seen a few times. V and J are TRBV9 and TRBJ1-1; D gene uncertain. The germline V gene encodes CDR1 SGDLS and CDR2 YYNGEE. The CDR3 runs 13 residues. V was pared by 4 bases and J by 1 base, with 8 bases between. The CDR3 DNA is TGTGCCAGCAGCAACCGGGAGAACACTGAAGCTTTCTTT. Its protein product is CASSNRENTEAFF.

In this sample, this clonotype turned up a few times. The chain has TRBV5-1 and TRBJ1-4; the match to TRBD1 covers 8 bases. Germline V gene sequence: CDR1 SGHRS, CDR2 YFSETQ. This CDR3 has 14 residues. Trimming at V came to 4 bases and at J to 8 bases, leaving 7 bases not matched to a gene. CDR3 coding DNA: TGCGCCAGCAGCGCGACAGGGGTATTGGAAAAACTGTTTTTT. Translated: CASSATGVLEKLFF.

The chain employs TRBV20-1 and TRBJ2-1; no definite D call. The V end was cut by 5 bases, the J end by 2 bases, with 13 bases between. The CDR3 spans 14 residues. Germline CDR1 reads DFQATT; CDR2 reads SNEGSKA (reference sequence). The CDR3 loop reads CSAWPPAAYNEQFF. The CDR3 DNA is TGCAGTGCTTGGCCCCCGGCCGCCTACAATGAGCAGTTCTTC.

V usage is TRBV12-3 or TRBV12-4 and J usage is TRBJ1-6, with 7 bases that match TRBD1. The V gene end was trimmed by 3 bases and the J gene end by 7 bases; junction bases not matched to a gene: 3. The CDR3 totals 14 residues. CDR3 DNA sequence: TGTGCCAGCAGTTTCCAGGGGGGGAATTCACCCCTCCACTTT. Translation: CASSFQGGNSPLHF.

This clonotype has a count of ten or more. The J gene is TRBJ2-1, the V gene TRBV4-1, with D possibly TRBD1 on 5 matching bases. CDR3 size: 13 residues. The germline V gene has CDR1 MGHRA and CDR2 YSYEKL. With 2 bases removed from V and 10 bases from J, the gap between germline ends came to 12 bases. CDR3 loop: CASSQRQGLEQFF. CDR3 nucleotide sequence: TGCGCCAGCAGCCAACGCCAGGGTTTAGAGCAGTTCTTC.

There are a few counts of this clonotype. This CDR3 reads CASQVGDKPYNEQFF. The DNA for the CDR3 is TGTGCCAGCCAGGTCGGGGACAAGCCTTACAATGAGCAGTTCTTC. This sequence joins TRBV6-2 or TRBV6-3 and TRBJ2-1, with a weak D call TRBD1 (6 bases). The germline CDR1 and CDR2 sequences are MNHEY and SVGEGT. The CDR3 length is 15 residues. The ends were cut back, 8 bases at V and 4 bases at J, with 18 bases in the middle.

This clonotype has a handful of counts. V gene TRBV11-2 combines with J gene TRBJ1-1; 8 positions match TRBD1. The CDR3 has 16 residues. Germline-derived CDR1 and CDR2 are SGHAT and FQNNGV. Trimming took 1 base from V and 5 from J; bases not matched to a gene: 9. CDR3 protein: CASSLGDAGGWTEAFF. For the CDR3, the DNA is TGTGCCAGCAGCTTAGGCGACGCAGGGGGCTGGACTGAAGCTTTCTTT. Combining the CDR3 with reference TRBV11-2 and TRBJ1-1 gives the whole variable domain EAGVAQSPRYKIIEKRQSVAFWCNPISGHATLYWYQQILGQGPKLLIQFQNNGVVDDSQLPKDRFSAERLKGVDSTLKIQPAKLEDSAVYLCASSLGDAGGWTEAFFGQGTRLTVV.

This clonotype has at least ten counts. The rearrangement links TRBV6-6 to TRBJ2-5, with 8 nucleotides matching TRBD2. With V trimmed by 4 bases and J by 1 base, 17 bases remained unmatched. The CDR3 loop spans 19 amino acids. Germline values: CDR1 MNHNY, CDR2 SVGAGI (reference sequence). This chain's CDR3 is CASSWEVASGPGGQETQYF. The CDR3 nucleotides are TGTGCCAGCAGTTGGGAGGTCGCTAGCGGGCCTGGGGGCCAAGAGACCCAGTACTTC.

The rearrangement links TRBV20-1 to TRBJ2-1, with D maybe TRBD2 (6 bases). The length of the CDR3 is 12 residues. Per germline, CDR1 DFQATT and CDR2 SNEGSKA (reference sequence). The CDR3 is CGLTGTVVEQFF. In DNA form, the CDR3 reads TGCGGCCTGACCGGGACTGTGGTTGAGCAGTTCTTC.

This clonotype was observed a few times. The gene calls are TRBV7-2 and TRBJ1-2; 9 positions agree with TRBD1. Unmatched junction bases numbered 7, after V lost 3 bases and J lost 8 bases. Germline V gene lookup returns CDR1 SGHTA and CDR2 FQGNSA. The CDR3 consists of 14 residues. CDR3 sequence (DNA): TGTGCCAGCAGCTTCGCCGGGACAGGGATCGGCTACACCTTC. Protein sequence: CASSFAGTGIGYTF.